This T cell receptor beta chain was obtained from a study of T cell repertoires in aging, cancer and after chemotherapy. Rearranged V-D-J TRB sequences were amplified with a mixed TRB-A/B primer pool. MiXCR was run by TCRdb on the multiplex PCR reads, yielding one entry per CDR3 protein. The sample holds 7,500 to 10,000 distinct CDR3 sequences, approximately 25% seen once. This CDR3 comprises 16 residues. The germline V gene has CDR1 LGHNA and CDR2 YSLEER. Trimming removed 2 bases from V and 2 bases from J; junction bases left unmatched: 2. This clonotype was observed a few times. Amplification of TCR beta used genomic DNA extracted from peripheral blood.

Sample: blood. The receptor was isolated from a human donor in good health. This chain links TRBV4-3 with TRBJ2-1; 11 bases are shared with TRBD2. This CDR3 reads CASSQTSGRPYNEQFF. In DNA form, the CDR3 reads TGCGCCAGCAGCCAAACTAGCGGGAGACCCTACAATGAGCAGTTCTTC.